The clone carrying this T cell receptor beta chain showed up just a few times. The data were produced by immunoSEQ multiplex PCR, yet TCRdb's version contains in-frame clones alone and is incomplete. The profile shows 25,000 to 30,000 clones, about 80% of them singletons. The sample originates from a study of cytotoxic CD8 clonotypes in ibrutinib-treated CLL. The CDR3 is made up of 16 amino acids. CDR1 and CDR2 from the germline V gene are LGHNA and YSLEER. V shed 3 bases and J 0 bases; nucleotides not matched to a gene: 5. The chain combines TRBV4-3 with TRBJ2-3; 8 bases agree with TRBD2. Specimen: PBMCs, collected after 36 months of ibrutinib treatment. The TCR was taken from a human donor with chronic lymphocytic leukemia. CDR3 DNA sequence: TGCGCCAGCAGCCAGGACGGCGGGGGGAGCACAGATACGCAGTATTTT. Translated, it gives CASSQDGGGSTDTQYF.